These 24 T cell receptor beta chains originate from one sample sequenced in a study of blood T cell repertoires in COVID-19. Here immunoSEQ multiplex PCR was the method, and the copy in TCRdb shows in-frame clones only, minus some. The table lists some 120,000 clones, 55% to 75% of them singletons, with 2% to 2.5% in the top ten. The sample comprised peripheral blood. These receptors were obtained from a woman aged 70-85 years with acute or convalescent COVID-19.

This chain connects TRBV6-5 to TRBJ2-1; a possible D gene is TRBD1 (5 bases). This CDR3 region has 12 residues. The germline gives CDR1 MNHEY, CDR2 SVGAGI. V dropped 8 bases and J dropped 4 bases, with 9 bases sitting between them. The CDR3 bases are TGTGCCAGCTCAAGGGGTTACAATGAGCAGTTCTTC. It specifies CASSRGYNEQFF.

In its sample, this clone was seen many times. CDR3 nucleotide sequence: TGCGCCAGCAGCTTCGCCGGACAGGGATTAGAAAAACTGTTTTTT. The encoded protein is CASSFAGQGLEKLFF. The genes are TRBV5-1 and TRBJ1-4; TRBD1 aligns across 8 bases. V shed 2 bases and J 8 bases; nucleotides not matched to a gene: 8. Per the germline V gene, CDR1 is SGHRS and CDR2 is YFSETQ. The CDR3 length is 15 residues.

The chain uses TRBV7-3 and TRBJ2-1; TRBD2 agrees at 7 bases. The V and J ends lost 4 bases and 0 bases, in that order; junction bases with no gene match: 3. Germline lookup yields CDR1 SGHTA and CDR2 FQGTGA. There are 15 residues in the CDR3. This CDR3 is CASSSGLFSYNEQFF. For the CDR3, the DNA is TGTGCCAGCAGCTCGGGACTATTCTCCTACAATGAGCAGTTCTTC. The complete variable domain, with remaining parts taken from reference TRBV7-3 and TRBJ2-1, reads GAGVSQTPSNKVTEKGKYVELRCDPISGHTALYWYRQSLGQGPEFLIYFQGTGAADDSGLPNDRFFAVRPEGSVSTLKIQRTERGDSAVYLCASSSGLFSYNEQFFGPGTRLTVL.

The chain uses TRBV7-2 and TRBJ1-4, with 7 nucleotides matching TRBD1. Losses at the gene ends were 5 bases for V and 4 bases for J; bases not matched to a gene: 7. The CDR3 runs 15 residues. Germline CDR1 reads SGHTA; CDR2 reads FQGNSA. CDR3 loop: CASSAYRGGNEKLFF. The CDR3 nucleotides are TGTGCCAGCAGCGCCTACAGGGGTGGTAATGAAAAACTGTTTTTT.

The rearrangement uses TRBV27 and TRBJ2-7; 12 bases fit TRBD2. The junction had 5 bases not matched to a gene; V was cut back by 1 base and J by 1 base. The germline V gene encodes CDR1 MNHEY and CDR2 SMNVEV (reference sequence). This CDR3 spans 17 amino acids. CDR3 region: CASSLYASGRVSYEQYF. CDR3 coding DNA: TGTGCCAGCAGTTTATACGCTAGCGGGAGGGTATCCTACGAGCAGTACTTC.

V gene TRBV2 combines with J gene TRBJ2-7; perhaps TRBD1 as D (6 bases). Germline V lookup: CDR1 SNHLY, CDR2 FYNNEI. The V end was cut by 7 bases, the J end by 3 bases, with 13 bases between. CDR3 size: 13 residues. As DNA, the CDR3 is TGTGCCAGCAAACCGGGACATTACTACGAGCAGTACTTC. Its protein is CASKPGHYYEQYF.

The J gene is TRBJ1-2, the V gene TRBV6-1; D unclear. V lost 3 bases and J 0 bases, leaving 8 bases between the germline ends. Germline V CDR1 and CDR2: MNHNS, SASEGT. The CDR3 covers 14 residues. CDR3 amino acids: CASSETTTNYGYTF. The CDR3 bases are TGTGCCAGCAGTGAGACTACTACTAACTATGGCTACACCTTC.

This clone was detected only a few times. This chain joins TRBV19 and TRBJ2-1, with D unclear. The CDR3 totals 13 residues. V gave up 5 bases and J gave up 5 bases, with 10 bases separating them. Germline V CDR1 and CDR2: LNHDA, SQIVND (reference sequence). The DNA of the CDR3 is TGTGCCAGTAGTCTAACGCTTAACAATGAGCAGTTCTTC. This gives the protein CASSLTLNNEQFF. The whole variable domain, remainder taken from reference TRBV19 and TRBJ2-1, is DGGITQSPKYLFRKEGQNVTLSCEQNLNHDAMYWYRQDPGQGLRLIYYSQIVNDFQKGDIAEGYSVSREKKESFPLTVTSAQKNPTAFYLCASSLTLNNEQFFGPGTRLTVL.

The V gene is TRBV11-2, the J gene TRBJ2-1, with a tentative D call TRBD1 (6 bases). CDR1 and CDR2 from the germline V gene are SGHAT and FQNNGV. V was pared by 5 bases and J by 5 bases, with 7 bases between. The CDR3 is 12 amino acids. The CDR3 spells CASSRQDNEQFF. For the CDR3, the DNA is TGTGCCAGCAGCCGACAGGACAATGAGCAGTTCTTC. Combining the CDR3 with reference TRBV11-2 and TRBJ2-1 gives the whole variable domain EAGVAQSPRYKIIEKRQSVAFWCNPISGHATLYWYQQILGQGPKLLIQFQNNGVVDDSQLPKDRFSAERLKGVDSTLKIQPAKLEDSAVYLCASSRQDNEQFFGPGTRLTVL.

The rearrangement links TRBV7-6 to TRBJ1-3; weak D call: TRBD1 (5 bases). The CDR3 runs to 16 residues. The germline V and J ends were trimmed by 3 bases and 0 bases, with 12 bases remaining between them. In germline, CDR1 is SGHVS, CDR2 FNYEAQ. This chain's CDR3 is CASSFGQGRSGNTIYF. In nucleotides, the CDR3 is TGTGCCAGCAGCTTCGGCCAGGGTCGCTCTGGAAACACCATATATTTT.

The V call is TRBV12-3 or TRBV12-4, the J call TRBJ2-7, with D perhaps TRBD1 (6 bases). This CDR3 comprises 13 residues. Trimming removed 6 bases at V and 3 bases at J, with 12 bases between. The CDR3 region has the DNA TGTGCCAGCAGCATCGAGGGGGTCTACGAGCAGTACTTC. It codes for CASSIEGVYEQYF.

Points on this clone: This sample includes further DNA sequences coding for the same CDR3. V is TRBV10-3 and J is TRBJ2-7; D is ambiguous. This CDR3 region has 12 residues. CDR1 ENHRY and CDR2 SYGVKD come from the germline V gene. V was shortened by 3 bases and J by 0 bases, with 3 bases between the two germline ends. The CDR3, as DNA: TGTGCCATCAGTGACAGCTCCTACGAGCAGTACTTC. Its translation: CAISDSSYEQYF.

V usage is TRBV13 and J usage is TRBJ2-1; the match to TRBD2 covers 8 bases. The trim removed 10 bases at V and 8 bases at J, leaving 13 bases unmatched. Per germline, CDR1 PRHDT and CDR2 FYEKMQ (reference sequence). CDR3 length: 14 residues. For the CDR3, the DNA is TGTGCCACCGCCGAGGGACTAGATGCCCATGAGCAGTTCTTC. This codes for CATAEGLDAHEQFF.

The CDR3 coding sequence is TGTGCCAGCACGGATGGGTTGAGAGGGAAGGCGTTCTTC. This gives the protein CASTDGLRGKAFF. The gene calls are TRBV6-5 and TRBJ2-1, with D tentatively TRBD2 (5 bases). Trimming stripped 7 bases from V and 15 bases from J, with 22 bases between. Germline CDR1 is MNHEY and CDR2 is SVGAGI. The CDR3 has 13 amino acids.

The V gene is TRBV18, the J gene TRBJ1-2, with TRBD1 matching over 10 bases. V trimming: 2 bases; J trimming: 0 bases; junction bases outside the gene matches: 3. CDR3 length equals 16 residues. CDR1 is KGHSH and CDR2 is LQKENI in the germline V gene. DNA of the CDR3: TGTGCCAGCTCACCATTAGGACAGGGGGCTAACTATGGCTACACCTTC. Translated: CASSPLGQGANYGYTF. Filled out from reference TRBV18 and TRBJ1-2, the complete variable domain reads NAGVMQNPRHLVRRRGQEARLRCSPMKGHSHVYWYRQLPEEGLKFMVYLQKENIIDESGMPKERFSAEFPKEGPSILRIQQVVRGDSAAYFCASSPLGQGANYGYTFGSGTRLTVV.

J is TRBJ1-5 and V is TRBV19; maybe TRBD1 (6 bases). V was trimmed by 6 bases and J by 7 bases, leaving 16 bases between them. The CDR3 has 14 residues. Germline CDR1 is LNHDA and CDR2 is SQIVND (reference sequence). CDR3 bases: TGTGCCAGTAGCGAACACAGGGCTGGACAGCCCCAGCATTTT. It yields the protein CASSEHRAGQPQHF.

The CDR3 sequence: CASIRGEAQPQHF. DNA of the CDR3: TGTGCCAGCATTCGGGGAGAGGCTCAGCCCCAGCATTTT. V is TRBV6-5 and J is TRBJ1-5; no definite D call. Trimming removed 7 bases from V and 6 bases from J, with 13 bases in between. The CDR3 is 13 amino acids. From germline, CDR1 is MNHEY and CDR2 SVGAGI.

The chain uses TRBV2 and TRBJ2-7; a weak D match, TRBD1 (6 bases). There are 14 residues in the CDR3. Germline CDR1 is SNHLY and CDR2 is FYNNEI. The V gene lost 4 bases and the J gene lost 6 bases, with 16 bases spanning the gap. CDR3 DNA: TGTGCCAGCAGTGTGGCACAGGGCGCGATCGAGCAGTACTTC. Amino acid sequence: CASSVAQGAIEQYF.

This clone was picked up many times. The V and J genes are TRBV5-1 and TRBJ2-3, with 8 bases lining up with TRBD1. Germline V lookup: CDR1 SGHRS, CDR2 YFSETQ. Trimming cost V 8 bases and J 3 bases; bases outside gene matches: 8. The CDR3 sequence is 14 residues long. The CDR3 DNA sequence: TGCGCCAGTTCGACAGGGGAAGGGACAGATACGCAGTATTTT. Its protein product is CASSTGEGTDTQYF.

This sequence joins TRBV28 and TRBJ2-3; 10 bases are a match to TRBD2. This CDR3 comprises 15 residues. Germline lookup yields CDR1 MDHEN and CDR2 SYDVKM. Trimming removed 5 bases from V and 7 bases from J; junction bases left unmatched: 9. CDR3 loop: CASSIWGLATHTQYF. CDR3 DNA: TGTGCCAGCAGTATTTGGGGACTAGCGACCCATACGCAGTATTTT.

The chain couples TRBV28 to TRBJ2-6, with 10 bases fitting TRBD2. The CDR3 consists of 21 residues. V dropped 3 bases and J dropped 0; count of bases not matched to a gene: 14. The germline V gene encodes CDR1 MDHEN and CDR2 SYDVKM. Here the CDR3 reads CASSFSGGLAGGPSGANVLTF. DNA for the CDR3: TGTGCCAGCAGTTTCTCCGGCGGATTAGCGGGAGGACCCTCTGGGGCCAACGTCCTGACTTTC.

This clone was counted only a few times. The gene calls are TRBV5-1 and TRBJ2-1; D is unclear. This CDR3 contains 12 residues. The germline gives CDR1 SGHRS, CDR2 YFSETQ. V lost 4 bases and J 3 bases, leaving 5 bases between the germline ends. This chain's CDR3 is CASSLLYNEQFF. CDR3 coding DNA: TGCGCCAGCAGCCTTCTCTACAATGAGCAGTTCTTC.

The chain uses TRBV11-2 and TRBJ2-3, with 10 bases fitting TRBD1. J lost 6 bases, V lost 6 bases, and 18 bases had no gene match. CDR1 and CDR2 (germline): SGHAT, FQNNGV. This CDR3 has 18 amino acids. CDR3 amino acids: CASSQRAGGQGMRDTQYF. CDR3 nucleotides: TGTGCCAGCAGTCAAAGGGCCGGGGGACAGGGGATGAGGGATACGCAGTATTTT.

The chain has TRBV27 and TRBJ1-1; no firm D call. From germline, CDR1 is MNHEY and CDR2 SMNVEV (reference sequence). Trimming took off 1 base at V and 8 bases at J, with 14 bases between the two ends. This CDR3 has 14 amino acids. The chain's CDR3 is CASSLYGEHLEAFF. CDR3 DNA sequence: TGTGCCAGCAGTTTATACGGGGAACACTTAGAAGCTTTCTTT.